These 15 T cell receptor beta chains were all obtained from the same sample, sequenced in a study of PD-1 blockade in classical Hodgkin lymphoma. With no exception, relapse followed autologous stem cell transplantation in all patients, and brentuximab vedotin exposure varied. Assay: immunoSEQ multiplex PCR; the TCRdb copy retains only in-frame clones and omits some. The sample lists about 23,000 clones; 71% were seen once. Here the sequenced sample was peripheral blood mononuclear cells (PBMCs), taken at baseline. These receptors were collected from a human donor with classical Hodgkin lymphoma.

This clone was seen once. The chain combines TRBV4-1 with TRBJ2-1; D tentatively reads TRBD1 or TRBD2 (6 bases each). V lost 1 base to trimming and J lost 13 bases, with 14 bases between them. CDR3 length: 13 amino acids. Germline loops: CDR1 MGHRA, CDR2 YSYEKL. CDR3 in amino acids: CASSQGGGTGQFF. CDR3 coding DNA: TGCGCCAGCAGCCAAGGAGGGGGGACGGGACAGTTCTTC.

This clone has a handful of counts. V is TRBV2 and J is TRBJ1-1, with D possibly being TRBD1 (6 bases). V was pared by 6 bases and J by 7 bases, with 12 bases between. The length of the CDR3 is 12 residues. CDR1 is SNHLY and CDR2 is FYNNEI in the germline V gene. CDR3 DNA: TGTGCCAGCAGAGGGGACACCCTTGAAGCTTTCTTT. This encodes CASRGDTLEAFF.

The V gene is TRBV6-5, the J gene TRBJ1-1; tentative D call: TRBD1 (5 bases). This CDR3 has 13 amino acids. Trimming cost V 2 bases and J 4 bases, with 8 bases left between them. Germline V gene sequence: CDR1 MNHEY, CDR2 SVGAGI. The CDR3 loop is CASSYERGTEAFF. DNA for the CDR3: TGTGCCAGCAGTTACGAGAGGGGCACTGAAGCTTTCTTT.

This clone has just a few counts. This chain connects TRBV19 to TRBJ2-1; D is tentatively TRBD1 or TRBD2 (5 bases each). The V and J ends lost 8 bases and 10 bases respectively, with 6 bases between them. This CDR3 is 9 amino acids long. The germline V gene has CDR1 LNHDA and CDR2 SQIVND (reference sequence). Here the CDR3 DNA reads TGTGCCAGTGGGGGAGAGCAGTTCTTC. This gives the protein CASGGEQFF.

The V call is TRBV27, the J call TRBJ1-2, with D possibly TRBD1 on 6 matching bases. Germline lookup yields CDR1 MNHEY and CDR2 SMNVEV (reference sequence). Trimming cost V 6 bases and J 1 base, with 18 bases left between them. The CDR3 is made up of 16 amino acids. CDR3 amino acids: CASSPDRLNLNYGYTF. The DNA for the CDR3 is TGTGCCAGCAGCCCCGACAGGCTTAACCTTAACTATGGCTACACCTTC.

The gene calls are TRBV18 and TRBJ1-5, with a possible D match to TRBD1 (5 bases). This CDR3 region has 14 residues. CDR1 is KGHSH, CDR2 LQKENI, per germline. With 6 bases removed from V and 2 bases from J, the gap between germline ends came to 11 bases. The CDR3 nucleotides are TGTGCCAGCTCTCCTGCGACAGGCAATCAGCCCCAGCATTTT. Protein: CASSPATGNQPQHF.

The chain is built from TRBV27 and TRBJ1-5, with 12 bases lining up with TRBD1. Trimming cost V 6 bases and J 7 bases; bases outside gene matches: 4. This CDR3 contains 14 residues. The germline gives CDR1 MNHEY, CDR2 SMNVEV (reference sequence). CDR3 loop: CASSPGTGGQPQHF. The CDR3 DNA reads TGTGCCAGCAGCCCCGGGACAGGGGGCCAGCCCCAGCATTTT.

The chain has TRBV9 and TRBJ2-1; no clear D gene. CDR3 size: 12 residues. The germline V and J ends were trimmed by 4 bases and 10 bases, with 12 bases remaining between them. Germline V gene sequence: CDR1 SGDLS, CDR2 YYNGEE. The CDR3 reads CASSPGVPEQFF. The CDR3 DNA follows: TGTGCCAGCAGCCCCGGAGTGCCCGAGCAGTTCTTC.

This chain connects TRBV5-1 to TRBJ2-1; tentative D call: TRBD1 (6 bases). The germline V gene encodes CDR1 SGHRS and CDR2 YFSETQ. This CDR3 spans 15 amino acids. Trimming removed 2 bases at V and 2 bases at J, with 11 bases between. The CDR3 bases are TGCGCCAGCAGCTTTGGGGGCGTCGCCTACAATGAGCAGTTCTTC. Its translation: CASSFGGVAYNEQFF.

This clone came up once. The chain carries TRBV6-5 and TRBJ1-6, with no clear D. Trimming took 0 bases from V and 7 from J, leaving 4 bases between them. CDR1 MNHEY and CDR2 SVGAGI come from the germline V gene. The CDR3 runs 13 residues. The DNA for the CDR3 is TGTGCCAGCAGTTACTCGGGAAATTCACCCCTCCACTTT. Translation gives CASSYSGNSPLHF.

The V and J genes are TRBV27 and TRBJ1-2; tentative D call: TRBD1 (6 bases). Germline lookup yields CDR1 MNHEY and CDR2 SMNVEV (reference sequence). This CDR3 is 16 amino acids long. Trimming removed 7 bases at V and 1 base at J, with 19 bases between. Here the CDR3 DNA reads TGTGCCAGCAAAGAGGAGGGACACCCGTTTAACTATGGCTACACCTTC. It encodes CASKEEGHPFNYGYTF.

This sequence joins TRBV28 and TRBJ1-5, with D unresolved. V dropped 5 bases and J dropped 0 bases, with 14 bases sitting between them. Germline V gives CDR1 MDHEN, CDR2 SYDVKM. The CDR3 length is 16 residues. DNA of the CDR3: TGTGCCAGCAGTCAGGACGGGCCTTATAGCAATCAGCCCCAGCATTTT. Its translation is CASSQDGPYSNQPQHF.

The V and J genes are TRBV2 and TRBJ2-5; the D gene could be TRBD1 or TRBD2 (5 bases each). Germline CDR1 reads SNHLY; CDR2 reads FYNNEI. V lost 9 bases and J lost 4, with 12 bases in between. The CDR3 is 12 amino acids. This CDR3 is CASCRDLETQYF. The CDR3 coding sequence is TGTGCCAGTTGTAGGGACCTAGAGACCCAGTACTTC. Combining the CDR3 with reference TRBV2 and TRBJ2-5 gives the whole variable domain EPEVTQTPSHQVTQMGQEVILRCVPISNHLYFYWYRQILGQKVEFLVSFYNNEISEKSEIFDDQFSVERPDGSNFTLKIRSTKLEDSAMYFCASCRDLETQYFGPGTRLLVL.

This clone came up a few times. The chain joins TRBV10-3 to TRBJ1-2; tentative D call: TRBD1 (5 bases). The CDR3 contains 14 residues. The V and J ends lost 3 bases and 0 bases respectively, with 8 bases between them. CDR1 and CDR2 from the germline V gene are ENHRY and SYGVKD. The CDR3 sequence: CAISDRDSNYGYTF. The CDR3 DNA reads as TGTGCCATCAGTGACCGGGACTCTAACTATGGCTACACCTTC.

This clone was seen just once. This chain joins TRBV27 and TRBJ2-7, with 8 bases lining up with TRBD1. With V trimmed by 4 bases and J by 4 bases, 9 bases remained unmatched. The V gene's germline CDR1 is MNHEY and CDR2 SMNVEV (reference sequence). This CDR3 has 15 residues. CDR3 region: CASSSRQGYTYEQYV. CDR3 DNA: TGTGCCAGCAGTTCAAGACAGGGGTATACGTACGAGCAGTACGTC.